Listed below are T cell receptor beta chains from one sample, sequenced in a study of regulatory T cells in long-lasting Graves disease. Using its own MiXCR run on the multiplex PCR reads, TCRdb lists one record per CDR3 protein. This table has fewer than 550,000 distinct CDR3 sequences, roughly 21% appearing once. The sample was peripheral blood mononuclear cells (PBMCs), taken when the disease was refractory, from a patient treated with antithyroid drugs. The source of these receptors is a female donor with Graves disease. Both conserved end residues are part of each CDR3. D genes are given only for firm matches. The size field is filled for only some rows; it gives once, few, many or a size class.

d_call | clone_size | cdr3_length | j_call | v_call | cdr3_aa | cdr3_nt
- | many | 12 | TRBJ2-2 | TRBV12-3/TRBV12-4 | CASSPGTGELFF | TGTGCCAGCAGCCCGGGGACCGGGGAGCTGTTTTTT
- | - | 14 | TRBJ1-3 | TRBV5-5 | CASTVWRSGNTIYF | TGTGCCAGCACCGTCTGGCGCTCTGGAAACACCATATATTTT
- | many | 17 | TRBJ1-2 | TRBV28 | CASSLVGGNTGAYGYTF | TGTGCCAGCAGTTTAGTAGGGGGGAACACAGGCGCATATGGCTACACCTTC
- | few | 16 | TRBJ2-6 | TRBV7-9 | CASSSDGGAGANVLTF | TGTGCCAGCAGCTCCGATGGGGGAGCCGGGGCCAACGTCCTGACTTTC
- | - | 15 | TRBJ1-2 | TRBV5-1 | CASTPGTPPAAGYTF | TGCGCCAGCACCCCCGGAACTCCCCCCGCGGCTGGCTACACCTTC
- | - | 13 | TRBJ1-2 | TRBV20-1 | CSVKTAANYGYTF | TGCAGTGTTAAGACCGCAGCCAACTATGGCTACACCTTC
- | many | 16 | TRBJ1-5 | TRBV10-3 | CAISESQGGGNQPQHF | TGTGCCATCAGTGAGTCCCAGGGAGGTGGCAATCAGCCCCAGCATTTT
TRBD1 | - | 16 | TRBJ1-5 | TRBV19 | CASSIRGGRGNQPQHF | TGTGCCAGTAGTATTAGAGGGGGCCGGGGCAATCAGCCCCAGCATTTT
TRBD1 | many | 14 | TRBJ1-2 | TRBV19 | CASRWTGDNYGYTF | TGTGCCAGTAGGTGGACAGGAGATAACTATGGCTACACCTTC
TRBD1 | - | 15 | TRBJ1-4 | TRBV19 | CASSTGQAVNEKLFF | TGTGCCAGTAGTACCGGACAGGCAGTTAATGAAAAACTGTTTTTT